These 10 T cell receptor beta chains share one sample of origin, sequenced in a study of T cells after yellow fever vaccination. TCRdb redid the calling of the 5' RACE reads with MiXCR, one entry per CDR3 protein. This table holds about 310,000 distinct CDR3 sequences, roughly 3.5% found once. The specimen was PBMCs, collected on the day of the yellow fever booster vaccination. These receptors were obtained from a man aged 18 to 35 who received the YFV17D yellow fever vaccine.

This clonotype was observed a handful of times. The chain uses TRBV5-6 and TRBJ2-3, with 13 bases matching TRBD2. V trimming: 4 bases; J trimming: 2 bases; junction bases outside the gene matches: 10. Germline V gene lookup returns CDR1 SGHDT and CDR2 YYEEEE. The CDR3 runs 18 residues. CDR3 residues: CASSIPGTSGDHTDTQYF. The CDR3 DNA is TGTGCCAGCAGCATACCCGGGACTAGCGGGGATCACACAGATACGCAGTATTTT.

This clonotype showed up many times. The chain is built from TRBV14 and TRBJ1-2; D unresolved. V lost 2 bases, J lost 5 bases, and 15 bases lay in between. CDR3 length: 15 residues. Germline V gene data show CDR1 as SGHDN and CDR2 as FVKESK. CDR3 region: CASSQLGREKYGYTF. The CDR3 DNA follows: TGTGCCAGCAGCCAATTAGGACGAGAGAAGTATGGCTACACCTTC.

This clonotype was seen at least ten times. The chain links TRBV7-9 to TRBJ2-6; 8 nucleotides agree with TRBD1. The junction had 7 bases not matched to a gene; V was cut back by 3 bases and J by 0 bases. This CDR3 has 18 residues. Per germline, CDR1 SEHNR and CDR2 FQNEAQ (reference sequence). The CDR3 loop is CASSFGQGFFSGANVLTF. The CDR3 nucleotides read TGTGCCAGCAGCTTCGGACAGGGTTTTTTCTCTGGGGCCAACGTCCTGACTTTC.

The chain couples TRBV20-1 to TRBJ1-5, with 7 bases fitting TRBD1. Germline V lookup: CDR1 DFQATT, CDR2 SNEGSKA (reference sequence). The CDR3 is made up of 15 amino acids. V gave up 5 bases and J gave up 2 bases; unmatched junction bases: 9. The chain's CDR3 is CSAGEGGGGNQPQHF. DNA of the CDR3: TGCAGTGCTGGCGAAGGGGGCGGTGGCAATCAGCCCCAGCATTTT.

Many counts were recorded for this clonotype. V is TRBV19 and J is TRBJ1-6; 12 bases agree with TRBD1. Looked up from germline, CDR1 is LNHDA and CDR2 is SQIVND (reference sequence). The CDR3 totals 15 residues. The J segment lost 8 bases and the V segment lost 3 bases, leaving 2 bases of the junction unmatched. The CDR3 nucleotides read TGTGCCAGTAGTATCGGGACAGGGGGCTATTCACCCCTCCACTTT. Protein product: CASSIGTGGYSPLHF.

This clonotype has at least ten counts. CDR3 in amino acids: CASSPTVRDSYGYTF. CDR3 DNA sequence: TGTGCCAGCAGCCCCACCGTACGGGACAGCTATGGCTACACCTTC. The rearrangement links TRBV4-2 to TRBJ1-2, with TRBD1 matching over 7 bases. This CDR3 is built from 15 residues. The junction had 9 bases not matched to a gene; V was cut back by 4 bases and J by 4 bases. Germline V gene data show CDR1 as LGHNA and CDR2 as YNFKEQ.

This clonotype was recorded at least ten times. V usage is TRBV11-2 and J usage is TRBJ2-3, with 8 bases that match TRBD2. This CDR3 has 17 residues. Unmatched junction bases numbered 8, after V lost 2 bases and J lost 1 base. CDR1 is SGHAT and CDR2 is FQNNGV in the germline V gene. Written as DNA, the CDR3 is TGTGCCAGCAGCTTAAAAGGCCTAGCGGGCCGCACAGATACGCAGTATTTT. Its protein is CASSLKGLAGRTDTQYF.

This clonotype was seen many times. The chain couples TRBV5-1 to TRBJ1-4, with 7 nucleotides matching TRBD1. Germline CDR1 is SGHRS and CDR2 is YFSETQ. Trimming removed 4 bases from V and 5 bases from J; junction bases left unmatched: 2. The CDR3 contains 13 residues. In DNA, the CDR3 is TGCGCCAGCAGCCAGGACAGGAATGAAAAACTGTTTTTT. Its translation is CASSQDRNEKLFF.

This clonotype came up a few times. The J gene is TRBJ1-4, the V gene TRBV7-9, with unresolved D. The CDR3 has 15 amino acids. V was clipped by 5 bases and J by 0 bases, with 10 bases between them. In germline, CDR1 is SEHNR, CDR2 FQNEAQ (reference sequence). CDR3 in DNA: TGTGCCAGCAGCCCCACCACCTCAACTAATGAAAAACTGTTTTTT. Residues: CASSPTTSTNEKLFF.

The chain joins TRBV9 to TRBJ2-2; 7 bases match TRBD1. The trim removed 3 bases at V and 1 base at J, leaving 6 bases unmatched. Germline-derived CDR1 and CDR2 are SGDLS and YYNGEE. CDR3 length: 16 residues. CDR3 nucleotides: TGTGCCAGCAGCGCGACAGGGAGCGGGAACACCGGGGAGCTGTTTTTT. Translated, it gives CASSATGSGNTGELFF.